Shown below are 18 T cell receptor beta chains from a single sample sequenced in a study of blood T cell repertoires in COVID-19. Method: immunoSEQ multiplex PCR; TCRdb's copy keeps in-frame clones and lacks some. The sample carries hundreds of thousands of clones, around 87% recorded once. The material sequenced was peripheral blood. The receptors here all came from an older man with acute or convalescent COVID-19.

J is TRBJ2-7 and V is TRBV14; 7 positions agree with TRBD1. The CDR3 is 14 residues long. V was pared by 4 bases and J by 3 bases, with 6 bases of the junction left unmatched. Germline V gene lookup returns CDR1 SGHDN and CDR2 FVKESK. The CDR3 sequence: CASSRGTVLYEQYF. The CDR3 DNA reads TGTGCCAGCAGCCGAGGGACAGTCCTCTACGAGCAGTACTTC.

This clone showed up just once. CDR3 sequence: CATSSGVRTATDTQYF. In DNA, the CDR3 is TGTGCCACCAGCAGTGGGGTACGGACAGCCACAGATACGCAGTATTTT. The rearrangement joins TRBV15 to TRBJ2-3; a possible D gene is TRBD1 (6 bases). Deletions cut 3 bases from V and 2 bases from J, with 15 bases between. The CDR3 extends over 16 amino acids. The germline V gene encodes CDR1 LNHNV and CDR2 YYDKDF (reference sequence). The full variable domain, in which reference TRBV15 and TRBJ2-3 provide the parts outside the CDR3, is DAMVIQNPRYQVTQFGKPVTLSCSQTLNHNVMYWYQQKSSQAPKLLFHYYDKDFNNEADTPDNFQSRRPNTSFCFLDIRSPGLGDTAMYLCATSSGVRTATDTQYFGPGTRLTVL.

The genes are TRBV19 and TRBJ1-5; D is unresolved. Trimming cost V 7 bases and J 0 bases, with 13 bases left between them. CDR1 and CDR2 (germline): LNHDA, SQIVND (reference sequence). The CDR3 contains 15 residues. The CDR3: CASTVAGHSNQPQHF. In DNA, the CDR3 is TGTGCCAGTACGGTGGCAGGTCATAGCAATCAGCCCCAGCATTTT.

This chain's CDR3 is CASSMMGDSNYGYTF. For the CDR3, the DNA is TGTGCCAGTAGTATGATGGGCGACAGCAACTATGGCTACACCTTC. The genes are TRBV19 and TRBJ1-2; tentative D call: TRBD1 (5 bases). From germline, CDR1 is LNHDA and CDR2 SQIVND (reference sequence). Trimming cost V 3 bases and J 2 bases, with 13 bases left between them. There are 15 residues in the CDR3.

The CDR3 DNA reads TGTGCCAGCTCACCCGCCGGGACAGGGGGCGAGGAGCAGTACTTC. Amino acids: CASSPAGTGGEEQYF. This chain joins TRBV18 and TRBJ2-7; 12 nucleotides agree with TRBD1. The V gene end was trimmed by 3 bases and the J gene end by 7 bases; junction bases not matched to a gene: 7. Germline V gene sequence: CDR1 KGHSH, CDR2 LQKENI. CDR3 size: 15 residues. The full variable domain, its missing parts supplied by reference TRBV18 and TRBJ2-7, is NAGVMQNPRHLVRRRGQEARLRCSPMKGHSHVYWYRQLPEEGLKFMVYLQKENIIDESGMPKERFSAEFPKEGPSILRIQQVVRGDSAAYFCASSPAGTGGEEQYFGPGTRLTVT.

This clone was observed a few times. The chain uses TRBV10-3 and TRBJ1-6, with D possibly matching TRBD1 (5 bases). This CDR3 has 14 amino acids. Germline V gene data show CDR1 as ENHRY and CDR2 as SYGVKD. Trimming took 7 bases from V and 8 from J, leaving 15 bases between them. CDR3 sequence reads: CAIKEGVIYSPLHF. The CDR3 coding sequence is TGTGCCATCAAAGAAGGGGTAATTTATTCACCCCTCCACTTT.

This chain joins TRBV7-2 and TRBJ2-5; 14 nucleotides align to TRBD2. Germline lookup yields CDR1 SGHTA and CDR2 FQGNSA. The length of the CDR3 is 17 residues. Germline trimming cut 1 base from V and 4 bases from J; bases unmatched to any gene: 5. This chain's CDR3 is CASSLGLAGGLGETQYF. The CDR3 DNA is TGTGCCAGCAGCTTAGGACTAGCGGGAGGGTTGGGAGAGACCCAGTACTTC. Together with reference TRBV7-2 and TRBJ2-5, the CDR3 gives the full variable domain: GAGVSQSPSNKVTEKGKDVELRCDPISGHTALYWYRQSLGQGLEFLIYFQGNSAPDKSGLPSDRFSAERTGGSVSTLTIQRTQQEDSAVYLCASSLGLAGGLGETQYFGPGTRLLVL.

The V and J genes are TRBV12-3 or TRBV12-4 and TRBJ1-2; D may be TRBD1 (6 bases). Trimming cost V 3 bases and J 8 bases, with 10 bases left between them. The CDR3 is 12 residues long. The CDR3 region has the DNA TGTGCCAGCAGTTTCTCCCAGGGGGGCTACACCTTC. Protein sequence: CASSFSQGGYTF.

This clone was found once. The chain recombines TRBV27 with TRBJ2-2; TRBD1 might be the D (6 bases). V shed 2 bases and J shed 6 bases, with 10 bases lying between them. Germline values: CDR1 MNHEY, CDR2 SMNVEV (reference sequence). The CDR3 totals 14 residues. CDR3 nucleotide sequence: TGTGCCAGCAGTTTAAAAGGGGGATCCGGGGAGCTGTTTTTT. Protein sequence: CASSLKGGSGELFF.

The chain employs TRBV6-1 and TRBJ1-5; D is uncertain. With 5 bases removed from V and 5 bases from J, the gap between germline ends came to 13 bases. The CDR3 runs 14 residues. The germline gives CDR1 MNHNS, CDR2 SASEGT. The CDR3 DNA sequence: TGTGCCAGCAGTCTCGTGACATCTTATCAGCCCCAGCATTTT. Encoded protein: CASSLVTSYQPQHF.

The chain carries TRBV28 and TRBJ2-5; the D is unclear. The germline V and J ends were trimmed by 3 bases and 5 bases, with 10 bases remaining between them. The CDR3 runs to 13 residues. CDR1 is MDHEN, CDR2 SYDVKM, per germline. The DNA for the CDR3 is TGTGCCAGCAGTTTCGTTGCGGTGGAGACCCAGTACTTC. This sequence encodes CASSFVAVETQYF.

V is TRBV19 and J is TRBJ2-6; D not certain. V lost 5 bases and J 0 bases, leaving 14 bases between the germline ends. The CDR3 totals 17 residues. The germline CDR1 and CDR2 sequences are LNHDA and SQIVND (reference sequence). The CDR3 is CASSDPWSSSGANVLTF. CDR3 nucleotide sequence: TGTGCCAGTAGTGATCCCTGGTCCAGCTCTGGGGCCAACGTCCTGACTTTC.

The rearrangement uses TRBV7-2 and TRBJ2-1; D is perhaps TRBD2 (6 bases). CDR3 length: 15 amino acids. The germline V and J ends were trimmed by 1 base and 9 bases, with 16 bases remaining between them. Germline V CDR1 and CDR2: SGHTA, FQGNSA. The CDR3 here is CASSLDGLKDREQFF. The CDR3 DNA reads as TGTGCCAGCAGCTTAGATGGACTAAAGGACCGTGAGCAGTTCTTC.

CDR3 nucleotides: TGTGCCAGCAGCTATCCGACAGGGACACAGGAAAAACTGTTTTTT. Its translation: CASSYPTGTQEKLFF. The rearrangement joins TRBV7-9 to TRBJ1-4; TRBD1 agrees at 7 bases. The J segment lost 8 bases and the V segment lost 4 bases, leaving 10 bases of the junction unmatched. Germline V lookup: CDR1 SEHNR, CDR2 FQNEAQ (reference sequence). CDR3 length: 15 residues.

The V and J genes are TRBV20-1 and TRBJ2-3; 8 bases map to TRBD2. CDR3 size: 11 residues. In germline, CDR1 is DFQATT, CDR2 SNEGSKA (reference sequence). The junction had 4 bases not matched to a gene; V was cut back by 6 bases and J by 8 bases. CDR3 residues: CSAAGDGTQYF. CDR3 bases: TGCAGTGCAGCGGGAGACGGTACGCAGTATTTT.

V is TRBV11-2 and J is TRBJ2-5; 13 bases agree with TRBD2. This CDR3 contains 16 residues. The ends lost 5 bases at V and 5 bases at J; junction bases unmatched: 8. CDR1 SGHAT and CDR2 FQNNGV come from the germline V gene. The DNA of the CDR3 is TGTGCCAGCAGCGACACTAGCGGGAGGGCCTGGGAGACCCAGTACTTC. Residues: CASSDTSGRAWETQYF.

The chain links TRBV4-1 to TRBJ2-7, with TRBD1 as a possible D gene (5 bases). The germline V and J ends were trimmed by 1 base and 4 bases, with 14 bases remaining between them. The germline CDR1 and CDR2 sequences are MGHRA and YSYEKL. CDR3 length: 15 amino acids. The CDR3 sequence is CASSQVMGRSYEQYF. The CDR3 bases are TGCGCCAGCAGCCAAGTAATGGGGCGCTCGTACGAGCAGTACTTC.

This chain joins TRBV2 and TRBJ2-3; D is ambiguous. V lost 7 bases and J 4 bases, leaving 9 bases between the germline ends. From germline, CDR1 is SNHLY and CDR2 FYNNEI. CDR3 length: 12 amino acids. The CDR3 nucleotides are TGTGCCAGCATCAACCAGGCAGATACGCAGTATTTT. Translation gives CASINQADTQYF. The full variable domain, its missing parts supplied by reference TRBV2 and TRBJ2-3, is EPEVTQTPSHQVTQMGQEVILRCVPISNHLYFYWYRQILGQKVEFLVSFYNNEISEKSEIFDDQFSVERPDGSNFTLKIRSTKLEDSAMYFCASINQADTQYFGPGTRLTVL.